The rows below give T cell receptor beta chains drawn from one sample of a study of blood T cell repertoires in COVID-19. Generated by immunoSEQ multiplex PCR, the TCRdb table keeps only in-frame clones and is missing some. Of under 65,000 clones detected, more than 80% appear once; the ten largest clones hold roughly 30%. Sequencing used peripheral blood. The receptors were sampled from a man aged 60 to 69 with COVID-19, enrolled during active disease. Both conserved end residues are trimmed from each CDR3. The order of the fields is J gene, V gene, CDR3 protein.

>TRBJ1-1|TRBV9
ASSVAGLNTEAF
>TRBJ1-2|TRBV7-2
ASSLGGARGYT
>TRBJ1-2|TRBV5-6
ASSLNTDRWGYGYT
>TRBJ1-2|TRBV3-1/TRBV3-2
ASSQSNGAANYGYT
>TRBJ2-3|TRBV4-3
ASSQAAGLAGSTDTQY
>TRBJ2-7|TRBV5-1
ASCRDRAVSYEQY
>TRBJ2-1|TRBV27
ASSHIAGDLYNEQF
>TRBJ2-7|TRBV5-1
ASSLLSGLTYEQY
>TRBJ1-5|TRBV19
ASSMTGSHQPQH
>TRBJ2-2|TRBV5-4
ASSLGITRLAGELF
>TRBJ2-2|TRBV7-3
ASSFRDTGELF
>TRBJ2-2|TRBV9
ASSVHSGLAVKNTGELF
>TRBJ2-1|TRBV9
ASSPRAPNIYNEQF
>TRBJ2-1|TRBV19
ASSIARVSYNEQF
>TRBJ1-1|TRBV2
ASTMEVLRTEAF
>TRBJ2-1|TRBV10-3
AISGGLAGYNEQF
>TRBJ2-5|TRBV5-4
ASSLATAGAETQY
>TRBJ2-5|TRBV5-1
ASSFGDRVEETQY
>TRBJ2-1|TRBV4-1
ASSHPLEGRSGNEQF
>TRBJ2-7|TRBV12-3/TRBV12-4
ASSLTGAEQY